This T cell receptor (beta chain) was captured by sequencing in a study of blood T cell repertoires in COVID-19. Study background: T cells, B-cell-depleted T cells, or PBMCs provided the cDNA or gDNA that served as material.

This clone was recorded a few times. This CDR3 contains 16 residues. Losses at the gene ends were 2 bases for V and 4 bases for J; bases not matched to a gene: 7. Germline V lookup: CDR1 SGHRS, CDR2 YFSETQ. Sequencing used immunoSEQ multiplex PCR; TCRdb keeps in-frame clones, though not all of them. The top ten clones hold about 3% of a sample with more than 350,000 clones, 70% to 90% of them seen once. This receptor was obtained from a woman younger than 45 with COVID-19, enrolled during active disease. The rearrangement links TRBV5-1 to TRBJ1-4; TRBD1 aligns across 8 bases. The specimen sequenced was peripheral blood. As DNA, the CDR3 is TGCGCCAGCAGCTTTCAGGGGGCGATGGGTAATGAAAAACTGTTTTTT. This encodes CASSFQGAMGNEKLFF.